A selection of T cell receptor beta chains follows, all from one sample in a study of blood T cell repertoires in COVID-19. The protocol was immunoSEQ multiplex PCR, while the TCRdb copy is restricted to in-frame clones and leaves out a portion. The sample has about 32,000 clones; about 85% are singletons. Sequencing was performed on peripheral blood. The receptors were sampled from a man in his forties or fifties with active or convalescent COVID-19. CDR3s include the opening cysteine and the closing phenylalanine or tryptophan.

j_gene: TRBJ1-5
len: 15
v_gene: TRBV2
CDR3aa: CASSGQGGGYQPQHF

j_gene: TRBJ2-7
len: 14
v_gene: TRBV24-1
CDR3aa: CATSDSRLAGLQYF

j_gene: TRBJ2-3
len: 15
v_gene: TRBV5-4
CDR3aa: CASSLGGVRTDTQYF

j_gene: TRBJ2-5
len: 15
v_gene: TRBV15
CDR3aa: CATSRRTDGLETQYF

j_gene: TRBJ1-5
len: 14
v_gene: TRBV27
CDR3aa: CASSLARSNQPQHF

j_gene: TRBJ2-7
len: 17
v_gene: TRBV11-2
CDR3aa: CASSPRWGAGVSYEQYF

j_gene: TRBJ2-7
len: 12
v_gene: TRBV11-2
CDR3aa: CASSSTGLEQYF

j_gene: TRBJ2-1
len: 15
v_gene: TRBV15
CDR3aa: CATSKAGPSTREQFF

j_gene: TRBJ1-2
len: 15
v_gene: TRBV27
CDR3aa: CASSLVGTGGYGYTF

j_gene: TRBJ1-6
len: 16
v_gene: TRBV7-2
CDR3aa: CASSLGAGGSNSPLHF

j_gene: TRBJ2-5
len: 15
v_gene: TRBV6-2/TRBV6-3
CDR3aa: CASSYRDRTRGTQYF

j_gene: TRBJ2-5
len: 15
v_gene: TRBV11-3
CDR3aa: CASSLGHDRQETQYF

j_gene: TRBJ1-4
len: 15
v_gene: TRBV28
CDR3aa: CASSFLWTGNEKLFF

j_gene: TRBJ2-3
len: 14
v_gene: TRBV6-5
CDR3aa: CASRETMSTDTQYF

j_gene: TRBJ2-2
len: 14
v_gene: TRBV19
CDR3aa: CASSGHLNTGELFF

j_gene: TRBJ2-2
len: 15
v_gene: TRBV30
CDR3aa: CAWSVQGRGTGELFF

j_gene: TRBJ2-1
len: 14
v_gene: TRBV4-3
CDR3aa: CASSHGQGGDEQFF

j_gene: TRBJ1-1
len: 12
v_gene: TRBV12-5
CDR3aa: CASGWGQGEAFF

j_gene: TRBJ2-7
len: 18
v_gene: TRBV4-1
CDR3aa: CASSQGTSGSGTPYEQYF

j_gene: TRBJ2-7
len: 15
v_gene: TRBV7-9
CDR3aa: CASSPRFPNSYEQYF

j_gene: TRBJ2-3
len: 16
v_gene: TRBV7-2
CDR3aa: CASSLGSGVSTDTQYF

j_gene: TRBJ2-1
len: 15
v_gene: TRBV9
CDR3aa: CASSVPTGPDNEQFF

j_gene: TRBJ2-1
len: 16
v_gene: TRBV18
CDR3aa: CASSPPETSRYNEQFF

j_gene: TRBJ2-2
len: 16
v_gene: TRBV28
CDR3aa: CASITLGTGRTGELFF

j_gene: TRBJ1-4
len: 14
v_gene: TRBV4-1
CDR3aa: CASSFWPREAKLFF

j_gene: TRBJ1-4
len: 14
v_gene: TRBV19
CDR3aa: CASSVTATNEKLFF

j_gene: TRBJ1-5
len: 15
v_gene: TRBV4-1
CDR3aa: CASSQGQALNQPQHF

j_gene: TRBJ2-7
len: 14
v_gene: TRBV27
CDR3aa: CASSLGGSPYEQYF

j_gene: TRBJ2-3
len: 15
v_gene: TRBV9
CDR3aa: CASSLGLAGTDTQYF

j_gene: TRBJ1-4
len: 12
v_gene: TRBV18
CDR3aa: CASSPSNEKLFF

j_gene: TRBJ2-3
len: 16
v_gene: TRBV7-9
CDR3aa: CASSLAPSSPLDTQYF

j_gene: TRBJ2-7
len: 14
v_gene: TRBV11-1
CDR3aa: CASSLRGTSYEQYF

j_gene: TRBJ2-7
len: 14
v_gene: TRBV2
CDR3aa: CASSEWVAGGEQYF

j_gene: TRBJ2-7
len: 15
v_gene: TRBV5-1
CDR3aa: CASSSMGDSLYEQYF

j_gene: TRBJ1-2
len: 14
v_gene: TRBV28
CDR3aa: CASYTQGRLNGYTF

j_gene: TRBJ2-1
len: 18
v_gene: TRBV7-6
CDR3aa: CASSLRPTLAGVFNEQFF